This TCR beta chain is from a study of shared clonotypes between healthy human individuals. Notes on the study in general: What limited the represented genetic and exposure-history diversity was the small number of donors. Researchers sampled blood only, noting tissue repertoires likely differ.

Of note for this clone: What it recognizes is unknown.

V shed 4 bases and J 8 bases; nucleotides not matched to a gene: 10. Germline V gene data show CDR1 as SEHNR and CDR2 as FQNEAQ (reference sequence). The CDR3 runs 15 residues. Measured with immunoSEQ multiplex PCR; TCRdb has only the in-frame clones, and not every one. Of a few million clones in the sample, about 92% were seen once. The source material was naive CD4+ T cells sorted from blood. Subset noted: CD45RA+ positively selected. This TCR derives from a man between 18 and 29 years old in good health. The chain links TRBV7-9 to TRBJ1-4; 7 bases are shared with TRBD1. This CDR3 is CASSSDRNSGEKLFF. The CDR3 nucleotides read TGTGCCAGCAGCTCGGACAGGAACTCCGGGGAAAAACTGTTTTTT.